The following is a T cell receptor (beta chain) sequence with its context. This sample is part of a study of T cell changes during pregnancy in multiple sclerosis. The CDR3 sequence is 16 residues long. CDR1 and CDR2 from the germline V gene are MNHNY and SVGAGI (reference sequence). V dropped 5 bases and J dropped 8; count of bases not matched to a gene: 16. TCRdb's table, derived via immunoSEQ multiplex PCR, lists solely in-frame clones and lacks some. The data contain tens of thousands of clones, 90% of them singletons. This TCR was sampled from a female donor in good health, enrolled as a control in a pregnancy study. Source: peripheral blood, taken after pregnancy. The chain is built from TRBV6-6 and TRBJ1-2; 8 nucleotides match TRBD1. The CDR3, as DNA: TGTGCCAGCAGTGCGATCCGGACAGGGAAGTTTGAAGGCTACACCTTC. Encoded protein: CASSAIRTGKFEGYTF.